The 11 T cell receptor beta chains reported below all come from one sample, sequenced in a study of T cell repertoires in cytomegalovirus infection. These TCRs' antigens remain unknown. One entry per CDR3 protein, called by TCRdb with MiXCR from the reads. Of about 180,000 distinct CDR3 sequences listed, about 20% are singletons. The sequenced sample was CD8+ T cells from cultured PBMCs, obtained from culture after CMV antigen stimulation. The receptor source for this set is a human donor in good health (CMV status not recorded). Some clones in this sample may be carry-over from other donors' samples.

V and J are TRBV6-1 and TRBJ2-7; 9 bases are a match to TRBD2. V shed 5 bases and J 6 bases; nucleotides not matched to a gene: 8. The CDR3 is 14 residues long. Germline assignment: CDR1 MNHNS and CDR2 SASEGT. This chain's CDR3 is CASSFRGGAIEQYF. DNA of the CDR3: TGTGCCAGCAGTTTTCGCGGGGGGGCGATCGAGCAGTACTTC.

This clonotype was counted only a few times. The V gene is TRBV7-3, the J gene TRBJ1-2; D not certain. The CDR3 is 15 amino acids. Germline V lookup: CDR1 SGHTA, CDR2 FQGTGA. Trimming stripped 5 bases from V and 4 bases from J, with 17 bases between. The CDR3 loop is CASSPGFDKIYGYTF. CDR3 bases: TGTGCCAGCAGCCCAGGATTCGACAAGATCTATGGCTACACCTTC.

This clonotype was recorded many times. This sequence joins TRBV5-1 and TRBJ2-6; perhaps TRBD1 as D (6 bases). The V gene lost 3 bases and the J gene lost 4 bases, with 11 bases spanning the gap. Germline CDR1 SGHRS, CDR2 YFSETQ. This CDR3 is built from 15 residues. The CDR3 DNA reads TGCGCCAGCAGCTATCGGACAGCCGGGGCCAACGTCCTGACTTTC. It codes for CASSYRTAGANVLTF.

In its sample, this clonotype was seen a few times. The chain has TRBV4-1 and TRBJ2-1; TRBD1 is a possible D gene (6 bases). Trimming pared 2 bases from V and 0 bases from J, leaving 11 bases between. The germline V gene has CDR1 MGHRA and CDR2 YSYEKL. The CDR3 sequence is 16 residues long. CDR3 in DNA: TGCGCCAGCAGCCAACCAGACAGGAGCTCCTACAATGAGCAGTTCTTC. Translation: CASSQPDRSSYNEQFF.

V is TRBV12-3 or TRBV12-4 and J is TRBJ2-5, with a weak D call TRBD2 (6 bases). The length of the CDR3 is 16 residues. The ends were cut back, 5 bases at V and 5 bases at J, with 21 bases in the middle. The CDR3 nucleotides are TGTGCCAGCAGTCACTCAGAGACTAGGGCTGGGGAGACCCAGTACTTC. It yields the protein CASSHSETRAGETQYF.

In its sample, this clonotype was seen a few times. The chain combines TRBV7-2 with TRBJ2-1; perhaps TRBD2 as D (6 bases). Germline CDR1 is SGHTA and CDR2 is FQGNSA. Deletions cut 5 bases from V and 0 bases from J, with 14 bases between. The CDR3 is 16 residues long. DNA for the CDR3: TGTGCCAGCAGCCTGCAAGACGGGAGCTCCTACAATGAGCAGTTCTTC. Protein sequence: CASSLQDGSSYNEQFF.

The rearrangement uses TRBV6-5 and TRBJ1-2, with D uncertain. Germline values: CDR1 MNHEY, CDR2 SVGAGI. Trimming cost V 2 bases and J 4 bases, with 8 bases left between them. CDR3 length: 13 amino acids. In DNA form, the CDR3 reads TGTGCCAGCAGTTACATAAGTTCCTATGGCTACACCTTC. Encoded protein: CASSYISSYGYTF.

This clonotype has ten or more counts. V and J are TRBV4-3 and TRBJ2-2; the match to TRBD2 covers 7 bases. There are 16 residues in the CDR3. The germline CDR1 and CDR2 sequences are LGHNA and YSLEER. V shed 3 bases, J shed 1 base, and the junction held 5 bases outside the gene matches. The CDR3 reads CASSHLTGGNTGELFF. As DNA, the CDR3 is TGCGCCAGCAGCCACCTCACGGGGGGGAACACCGGGGAGCTGTTTTTT.

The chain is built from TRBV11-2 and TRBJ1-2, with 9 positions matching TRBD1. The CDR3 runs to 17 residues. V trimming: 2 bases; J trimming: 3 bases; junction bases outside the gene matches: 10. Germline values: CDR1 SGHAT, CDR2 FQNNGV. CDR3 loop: CASSLSGTGRPDYGYTF. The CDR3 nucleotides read TGTGCCAGCAGCTTATCCGGGACAGGGCGACCCGACTATGGCTACACCTTC.

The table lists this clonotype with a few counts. As DNA, the CDR3 is TGTGCCAGCAGTTTTGGATACAATGAGCAGTTCTTC. Its protein product is CASSFGYNEQFF. The chain is built from TRBV12-3 or TRBV12-4 and TRBJ2-1; D is unresolved. V was pared by 3 bases and J by 4 bases, with 4 bases between. This CDR3 has 12 residues.

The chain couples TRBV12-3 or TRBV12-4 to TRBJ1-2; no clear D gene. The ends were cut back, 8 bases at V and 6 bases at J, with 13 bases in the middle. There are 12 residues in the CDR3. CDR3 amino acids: CASLRSANGYTF. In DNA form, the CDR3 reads TGTGCCAGCCTCCGCTCGGCGAATGGCTACACCTTC.